One TCR beta chain is described in this entry. The protocol was immunoSEQ multiplex PCR, while the TCRdb copy is restricted to in-frame clones and leaves out a portion. The sample has just over 15,000 clones, more than 60% seen once. The data are from a study of chemoradiotherapy in HPV16-positive cancers. The CDR3 is 17 amino acids. With 1 base removed from V and 3 bases from J, the gap between germline ends came to 16 bases. The germline V gene has CDR1 SGDLS and CDR2 YYNGEE. The TCR comes from a human donor with HPV-associated anogenital cancer. The specimen was obtained from a patient who underwent chemoradiotherapy. The V call is TRBV9, the J call TRBJ1-4, with D uncertain. The CDR3 nucleotides read TGTGCCAGCAGCGTAACCGGTGGGCCGGGAGCTAATGAAAAACTGTTTTTT. Translated: CASSVTGGPGANEKLFF.